The clone carrying this TCR beta chain was recorded many times. An end of the junction does not agree with germline; a read error may underlie this. Germline V lookup: CDR1 SGHRS, CDR2 YFSETQ. The CDR3 loop spans 12 amino acids. TCRdb processed the 5' RACE reads anew with MiXCR; each CDR3 protein has one entry. The sample has 100,000 to 150,000 distinct CDR3 sequences; more than 6.5% are singletons. The record originates from a study of T cells after yellow fever vaccination. The chain joins TRBV5-1 to TRBJ1-1; D is unresolved. The sequencing used CD4+ T cells sorted from PBMCs, collected roughly 10 days after the first yellow fever vaccination. The receptor comes from a man in his late teens or twenties who received the YFV17D yellow fever vaccine. The CDR3 coding sequence is TGTGCCAGCAGCTTAGAGGGCACTGAAGCTTTCTTT. Translated: CASSLEGTEAFF.